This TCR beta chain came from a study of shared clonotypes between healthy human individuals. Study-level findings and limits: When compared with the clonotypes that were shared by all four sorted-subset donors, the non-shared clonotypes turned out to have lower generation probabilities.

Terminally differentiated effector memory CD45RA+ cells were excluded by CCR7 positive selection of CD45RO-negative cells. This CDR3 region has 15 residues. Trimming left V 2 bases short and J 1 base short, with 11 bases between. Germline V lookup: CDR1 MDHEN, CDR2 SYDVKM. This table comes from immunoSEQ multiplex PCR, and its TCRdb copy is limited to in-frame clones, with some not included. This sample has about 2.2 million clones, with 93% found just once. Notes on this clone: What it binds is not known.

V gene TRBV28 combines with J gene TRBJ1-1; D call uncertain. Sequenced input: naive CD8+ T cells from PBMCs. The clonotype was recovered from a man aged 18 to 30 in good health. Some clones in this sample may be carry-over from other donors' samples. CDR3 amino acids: CASSLGPRPNTEAFF. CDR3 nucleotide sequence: TGTGCCAGCAGTTTAGGGCCGCGACCGAACACTGAAGCTTTCTTT. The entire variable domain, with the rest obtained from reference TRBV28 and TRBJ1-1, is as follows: DVKVTQSSRYLVKRTGEKVFLECVQDMDHENMFWYRQDPGLGLRLIYFSYDVKMKEKGDIPEGYSVSREKKERFSLILESASTNQTSMYLCASSLGPRPNTEAFFGQGTRLTVV.